The clone carrying this TCR beta chain has at least ten counts. Its antigen is still unknown. The record originates from a study of T cells in Graves' hyperthyroidism and ophthalmopathy. Study outcomes and limitations: Most clonotypes that expanded in the thyroid above 0.001 also showed up in blood.

The CDR3 is 19 residues long. J was trimmed by 2 bases and V by 4 bases; bases with no gene match: 12. The V gene's germline CDR1 is SGHAT and CDR2 FQNNGV. RNA transcripts yielded amplified TCR beta CDR3 regions. RT-PCR in the first round (using the HTBI primer set) targeted the TCR CDR3. TCRdb re-derived calls from the multiplex PCR reads in MiXCR, one entry per CDR3 protein. The sample gives over 350,000 distinct CDR3 sequences, roughly 20% of which show up once; 40% to 45% is in the top ten. This chain joins TRBV11-2 and TRBJ2-6, with 9 nucleotides matching TRBD1. This receptor was taken from a man younger than 35 with Graves' ophthalmopathy. The sample was blood. In DNA, the CDR3 is TGTGCCAGCAGCTACAGGGGGCGCGAACCACGTCCTGGGGCCAACGTCCTGACTTTC. Its translation is CASSYRGREPRPGANVLTF.